This entry lists 10 T cell receptor beta chains sequenced from one sample in a study of blood T cell repertoires in COVID-19. TCRdb keeps only in-frame clones here, not all; method: immunoSEQ multiplex PCR. The table records 270,000 or so clones, approximately 82% of them present only once. The sample consisted of peripheral blood. These receptors were taken from a woman aged 18-35 years with acute or convalescent COVID-19.

The chain joins TRBV7-9 to TRBJ1-6, with D perhaps TRBD1 (5 bases). Looked up from germline, CDR1 is SEHNR and CDR2 is FQNEAQ (reference sequence). The V and J ends lost 2 bases and 7 bases respectively, with 6 bases between them. This CDR3 has 13 residues. The CDR3 DNA is TGTGCCAGCAGCTTACGGGGGAATTCACCCCTCCACTTT. It yields the protein CASSLRGNSPLHF.

This clone occurred a few times. This chain connects TRBV11-3 to TRBJ2-1; the D gene is possibly TRBD2 (6 bases). Per germline, CDR1 SGHNT and CDR2 YENEEA. The CDR3 spans 15 residues. V gave up 5 bases and J gave up 9 bases, with 20 bases separating them. The CDR3 here is CASSPNRPGVGEQFF. In nucleotides, the CDR3 is TGTGCCAGCAGCCCAAACCGTCCGGGAGTTGGTGAGCAGTTCTTC.

The chain joins TRBV2 to TRBJ1-1; TRBD1 is a possible D gene (6 bases). The V and J ends lost 7 bases and 8 bases respectively, with 23 bases between them. Germline V CDR1 and CDR2: SNHLY, FYNNEI. This CDR3 has 15 amino acids. CDR3 bases: TGTGCCAGCACTCTGGGGACAAGGCCGGTAGGGGAAGCTTTCTTT. Translating gives CASTLGTRPVGEAFF. Together with reference TRBV2 and TRBJ1-1, the CDR3 gives the full variable domain: EPEVTQTPSHQVTQMGQEVILRCVPISNHLYFYWYRQILGQKVEFLVSFYNNEISEKSEIFDDQFSVERPDGSNFTLKIRSTKLEDSAMYFCASTLGTRPVGEAFFGQGTRLTVV.

The CDR3 DNA is TGTGCCAGCAGGTCCCCGGCTAGCGGCCCCTCCTACGAGCAGTACTTC. This translates into CASRSPASGPSYEQYF. The chain recombines TRBV6-6 with TRBJ2-7; 7 nucleotides line up with TRBD2. CDR3 size: 16 residues. J lost 0 bases, V lost 6 bases, and 11 bases had no gene match. The V gene's germline CDR1 is MNHNY and CDR2 SVGAGI (reference sequence).

The genes are TRBV7-2 and TRBJ1-2; D unclear. The V and J ends lost 0 bases and 0 bases respectively, with 11 bases between them. Per the germline V gene, CDR1 is SGHTA and CDR2 is FQGNSA. There are 16 residues in the CDR3. The CDR3 here is CASSLAVGLANYGYTF. The CDR3 DNA is TGTGCCAGCAGCTTAGCAGTCGGACTAGCTAACTATGGCTACACCTTC.

The J gene is TRBJ2-7, the V gene TRBV11-2; tentative D call: TRBD1 (5 bases). Germline V gene sequence: CDR1 SGHAT, CDR2 FQNNGV. The CDR3 runs to 14 residues. The germline V and J ends were trimmed by 3 bases and 3 bases, with 12 bases remaining between them. Written as DNA, the CDR3 is TGTGCCAGCAGCTTCCAGGGTACCTTCTACGAGCAGTACTTC. Residues: CASSFQGTFYEQYF. The full variable domain, with the rest looked up from reference TRBV11-2 and TRBJ2-7, is EAGVAQSPRYKIIEKRQSVAFWCNPISGHATLYWYQQILGQGPKLLIQFQNNGVVDDSQLPKDRFSAERLKGVDSTLKIQPAKLEDSAVYLCASSFQGTFYEQYFGPGTRLTVT.

The chain has TRBV3-1 (or the pseudogene TRBV3-2) and TRBJ2-1; D remains ambiguous. The CDR3 consists of 17 residues. Trimming cost V 1 base and J 6 bases, with 19 bases left between them. Germline V gives CDR1 LGHDT, CDR2 YNNKEL (reference sequence). CDR3 nucleotide sequence: TGTGCCAGCAGCCAAGGGGTCAATACGGGTTTCGGCAATGAGCAGTTCTTC. Encoded protein: CASSQGVNTGFGNEQFF.

The rearrangement uses TRBV6-2 or TRBV6-3 and TRBJ2-5, with 10 bases aligning to TRBD2. The CDR3 extends over 16 amino acids. Germline V gives CDR1 MNHEY, CDR2 SVGEGT. With V trimmed by 3 bases and J by 9 bases, 13 bases remained unmatched. The CDR3 region has the DNA TGTGCCAGCAGTTATCAAGCGGGAGGGCTTCGTTCGTCCCAGTACTTC. The encoded protein is CASSYQAGGLRSSQYF.

The J gene is TRBJ2-5, the V gene TRBV19; the match to TRBD2 covers 8 bases. Germline values: CDR1 LNHDA, CDR2 SQIVND (reference sequence). After removal of 3 bases from V and 5 bases from J, the junction contained 11 bases not matched to a gene. The CDR3 has 16 amino acids. The CDR3 loop is CASSISHAGGTETQYF. The CDR3 nucleotides read TGTGCCAGTAGTATTTCTCATGCGGGGGGCACTGAGACCCAGTACTTC.

This rearrangement joins TRBV9 to TRBJ1-5; the D gene is possibly TRBD1 (5 bases). This CDR3 has 15 amino acids. With 4 bases removed from V and 3 bases from J, the gap between germline ends came to 14 bases. Germline values: CDR1 SGDLS, CDR2 YYNGEE. CDR3 amino acids: CASSPDSGVNQPQHF. Here the CDR3 DNA reads TGTGCCAGCAGCCCAGACAGTGGGGTCAATCAGCCCCAGCATTTT.